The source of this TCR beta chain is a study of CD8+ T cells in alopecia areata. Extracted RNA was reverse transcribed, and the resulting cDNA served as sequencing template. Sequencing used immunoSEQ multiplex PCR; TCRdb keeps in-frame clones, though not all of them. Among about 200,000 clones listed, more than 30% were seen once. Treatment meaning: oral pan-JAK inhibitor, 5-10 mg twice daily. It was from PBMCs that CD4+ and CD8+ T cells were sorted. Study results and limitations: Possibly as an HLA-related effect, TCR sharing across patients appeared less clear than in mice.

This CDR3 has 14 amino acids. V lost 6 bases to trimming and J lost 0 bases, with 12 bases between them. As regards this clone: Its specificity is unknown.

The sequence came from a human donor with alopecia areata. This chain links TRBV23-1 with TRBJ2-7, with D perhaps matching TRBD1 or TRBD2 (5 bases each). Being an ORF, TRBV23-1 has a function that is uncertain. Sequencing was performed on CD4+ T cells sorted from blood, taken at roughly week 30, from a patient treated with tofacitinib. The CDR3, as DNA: TGCGCCAGCAGGGGGGACGGGCTCTCCTACGAGCAGTACTTC. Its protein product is CASRGDGLSYEQYF.